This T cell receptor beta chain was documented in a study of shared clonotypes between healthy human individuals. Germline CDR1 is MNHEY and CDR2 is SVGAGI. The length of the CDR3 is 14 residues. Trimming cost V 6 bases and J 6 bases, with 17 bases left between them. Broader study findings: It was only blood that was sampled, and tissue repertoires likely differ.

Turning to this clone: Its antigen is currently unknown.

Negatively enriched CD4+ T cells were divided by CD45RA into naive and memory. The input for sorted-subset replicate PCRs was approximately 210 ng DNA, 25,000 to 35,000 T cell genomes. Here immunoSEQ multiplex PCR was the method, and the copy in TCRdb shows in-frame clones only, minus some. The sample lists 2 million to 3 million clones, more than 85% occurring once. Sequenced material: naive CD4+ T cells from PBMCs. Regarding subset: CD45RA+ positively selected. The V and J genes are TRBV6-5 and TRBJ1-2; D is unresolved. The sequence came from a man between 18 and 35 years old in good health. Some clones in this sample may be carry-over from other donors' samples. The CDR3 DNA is TGTGCCAGCAGGGGTGCGGGGTCATGGAATGGCTACACCTTC. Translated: CASRGAGSWNGYTF.